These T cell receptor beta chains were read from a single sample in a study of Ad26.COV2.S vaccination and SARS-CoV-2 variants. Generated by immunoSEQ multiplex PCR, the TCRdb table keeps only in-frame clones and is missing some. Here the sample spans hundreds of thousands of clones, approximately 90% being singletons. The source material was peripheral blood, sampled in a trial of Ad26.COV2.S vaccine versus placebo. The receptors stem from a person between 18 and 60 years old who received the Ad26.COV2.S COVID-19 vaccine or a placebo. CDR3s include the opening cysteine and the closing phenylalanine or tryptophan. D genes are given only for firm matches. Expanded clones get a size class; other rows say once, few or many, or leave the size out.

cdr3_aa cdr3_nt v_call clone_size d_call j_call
CASSQDTNYGYTF TGCGCCAGCAGCCAAGACACCAACTATGGCTACACCTTC TRBV4-3 NA NA TRBJ1-2
CASSMSGASYEQYF TGTGCCAGTAGTATGAGCGGGGCGAGCTACGAGCAGTACTTC TRBV19 NA TRBD2 TRBJ2-7
CASSIDRVDGYTF TGTGCCAGCAGCATCGACAGGGTGGACGGCTACACCTTC TRBV14 NA TRBD1 TRBJ1-2
CASSTTTGYDSPLHF TGTGCCAGCAGCACCACGACAGGGTATGATTCACCCCTCCACTTT TRBV7-2 NA TRBD1 TRBJ1-6
CAISALAGFTDTQYF TGTGCCATCAGTGCATTAGCGGGATTCACAGATACGCAGTATTTT TRBV10-3 NA TRBD2 TRBJ2-3
CASSIPGELFF TGTGCCAGTAGTATCCCCGGGGAGCTGTTTTTT TRBV19 NA NA TRBJ2-2
CASSGRVSSGNTIYF TGTGCCAGCAGCGGCAGGGTCAGCTCTGGAAACACCATATATTTT TRBV7-2 NA NA TRBJ1-3
CAWVTGEFGYGYTF TGTGCCTGGGTTACAGGGGAATTCGGCTATGGCTACACCTTC TRBV30 NA TRBD1 TRBJ1-2
CASSPPSLGSVYEQYF TGTGCCAGCAGCCCCCCATCTCTCGGGAGCGTCTACGAGCAGTACTTC TRBV7-9 NA NA TRBJ2-7
CASSLEAGVGYEQYF TGCGCCAGCAGCTTGGAGGCCGGGGTGGGCTACGAGCAGTACTTC TRBV5-1 NA NA TRBJ2-7
CASSVTGVGYTF TGTGCCAGCAGTGTTACAGGGGTCGGCTACACCTTC TRBV2 NA TRBD1 TRBJ1-2
CASSLYGQGTTDTQYF TGTGCCAGCAGCTTATATGGACAGGGGACCACAGATACGCAGTATTTT TRBV7-8 once TRBD1 TRBJ2-3
CASRKGNQPQHF TGTGCCAGCAGAAAAGGTAATCAGCCCCAGCATTTT TRBV27 NA NA TRBJ1-5
CASSFDSSRNQPQHF TGCGCCAGCAGCTTCGATTCCAGCCGCAATCAGCCCCAGCATTTT TRBV5-1 NA NA TRBJ1-5
CASSKSPPGEFYEQYF TGTGCCAGCAGCAAAAGTCCCCCGGGAGAGTTTTACGAGCAGTACTTC TRBV5-6 NA NA TRBJ2-7
CASSYLSGDNEQFF TGTGCCAGCAGTTACTTGTCAGGTGACAATGAGCAGTTCTTC TRBV6-5 NA NA TRBJ2-1
CASSRGESSNQPQHF TGTGCCAGCAGTCGGGGGGAGTCAAGCAATCAGCCCCAGCATTTT TRBV2 NA NA TRBJ1-5
CASSRRLAGGPSIYNEQFF TGTGCCAGCAGTCGAAGACTAGCGGGGGGGCCGTCGATTTACAATGAGCAGTTCTTC TRBV7-9 NA TRBD2 TRBJ2-1
CASNEQGAGNTIYF TGTGCCAGCAACGAACAGGGCGCTGGAAACACCATATATTTT TRBV5-4 few NA TRBJ1-3
CASSLDRVSYNEQFF TGTGCCAGCAGCCTAGACAGGGTTTCCTACAATGAGCAGTTCTTC TRBV27 NA TRBD1 TRBJ2-1
CASSQETGAYEQYF TGCGCCAGCAGCCAGGAGACAGGAGCCTACGAGCAGTACTTC TRBV4-3 once NA TRBJ2-7
CASSLQGSSYEQYF TGTGCCAGCAGCTTACAGGGGAGCTCCTACGAGCAGTACTTC TRBV13 NA NA TRBJ2-7
CASSLDYTEAFF TGTGCCAGCAGCTTGGATTACACTGAAGCTTTCTTT TRBV5-5 NA NA TRBJ1-1
CASSQVGTGDMNTEAFF TGCGCCAGCAGCCAGGTCGGGACAGGGGACATGAACACTGAAGCTTTCTTT TRBV4-1 NA TRBD1 TRBJ1-1
CASSVDYRWTEAFF TGTGCCAGCAGCGTAGACTATCGGTGGACTGAAGCTTTCTTT TRBV9 once NA TRBJ1-1
CASSLDGQGGTDTQYF TGTGCCAGCAGCTTAGATGGACAGGGTGGGACAGATACGCAGTATTTT TRBV11-3 NA TRBD1 TRBJ2-3
CASSLNFEQYF TGTGCCAGCAGCTTAAACTTCGAGCAGTACTTC TRBV7-8 NA NA TRBJ2-7
CASSQGPSYEQYF TGTGCCAGCAGCCAAGGACCATCCTACGAGCAGTACTTC TRBV3-1/TRBV3-2 NA NA TRBJ2-7
CASSQDNPGQETQYF TGTGCCAGCAGCCAAGATAATCCCGGCCAAGAGACCCAGTACTTC TRBV4-2 NA NA TRBJ2-5
CASSLEPSGTPRRGYTF TGCGCCAGCAGCTTGGAGCCTTCCGGGACTCCCCGCAGGGGCTACACCTTC TRBV5-1 few NA TRBJ1-2
CASSIQGFHEQYF TGTGCCAGCAGCATACAGGGTTTCCACGAGCAGTACTTC TRBV7-9 NA NA TRBJ2-7
CAISEIGGLGNQPQHF TGTGCCATCAGTGAGATCGGCGGCTTAGGGAATCAGCCCCAGCATTTT TRBV10-3 NA NA TRBJ1-5
CASSLTTGTGEVWYF TGCGCCAGCAGCTTGACTACCGGGACAGGGGAAGTGTGGTACTTC TRBV5-1 NA TRBD1 TRBJ2-7
CASSGGAYEQYF TGTGCCAGCTCAGGGGGCGCGTACGAGCAGTACTTC TRBV18 NA NA TRBJ2-7
CASSAGGAYEQYF TGTGCCAGCAGTGCAGGGGGCGCGTACGAGCAGTACTTC TRBV2 NA TRBD1 TRBJ2-7
CASSLEGLARETQYF TGTGCCAGCAGCTTAGAGGGACTAGCGCGGGAGACCCAGTACTTC TRBV7-2 NA TRBD2 TRBJ2-5
CASSLKATGAEAFF TGTGCCAGCAGTTTAAAGGCAACAGGCGCCGAAGCTTTCTTT TRBV27 NA NA TRBJ1-1
CASSDGQGAYEQYF TGTGCCAGCAGCGACGGACAGGGGGCCTACGAGCAGTACTTC TRBV5-4 NA TRBD1 TRBJ2-7
CASAIGQGRAYEQYF TGTGCCAGCGCAATTGGACAGGGGCGAGCCTACGAGCAGTACTTC TRBV27 NA TRBD1 TRBJ2-7
CASSLRAASLDIQYF TGTGCCAGCAGTTTAAGGGCAGCTTCACTAGACATTCAGTACTTC TRBV27 NA NA TRBJ2-4
CASSSPGLTDTQYF TGCGCCAGCAGCTCCCCGGGACTCACAGATACGCAGTATTTT TRBV5-1 NA NA TRBJ2-3
CASSRENYEQYF TGTGCCAGCAGCCGGGAGAACTACGAGCAGTACTTC TRBV6-5 NA NA TRBJ2-7
CASSPRQGEIAKNIQYF TGCGCCAGCAGCCCGCGACAGGGTGAAATTGCCAAAAACATTCAGTACTTC TRBV4-1 NA TRBD1 TRBJ2-4
CASSALASYNEQFF TGTGCCAGCAGCGCCCTAGCGTCCTACAATGAGCAGTTCTTC TRBV6-5 NA NA TRBJ2-1
CASSESVNTEAFF TGTGCCAGCAGTGAATCGGTGAACACTGAAGCTTTCTTT TRBV25-1 NA NA TRBJ1-1
CASSQASGVNYGYTF TGTGCCAGCAGCCAAGCATCAGGGGTTAACTATGGCTACACCTTC TRBV3-1/TRBV3-2 NA NA TRBJ1-2
CASSTDRGKETQYF TGCGCCAGCAGTACGGACAGGGGGAAAGAGACCCAGTACTTC TRBV10-1 NA TRBD1 TRBJ2-5
CASSRDRGRNYGYTF TGCGCCAGCAGCCGGGACAGGGGGCGAAACTATGGCTACACCTTC TRBV4-3 NA TRBD1 TRBJ1-2
CASSRRGQGGIGEQFF TGTGCCAGCAGCCGTCGAGGACAGGGAGGGATAGGTGAGCAGTTCTTC TRBV7-9 NA NA TRBJ2-1
CASSGGQGGIQPQHF TGTGCCAGCAGCGGGGGACAGGGAGGGATTCAGCCCCAGCATTTT TRBV9 NA TRBD1 TRBJ1-5
CASSQQMNRDGYTF TGTGCCAGCAGCCAACAGATGAACAGGGATGGCTACACCTTC TRBV14 NA NA TRBJ1-2
CASSGWYTGELFF TGTGCCAGCAGCGGGTGGTACACCGGGGAGCTGTTTTTT TRBV9 once NA TRBJ2-2
CASRSGTGVYEQYF TGTGCCAGCAGGTCCGGGACAGGAGTCTACGAGCAGTACTTC TRBV6-5 NA TRBD1 TRBJ2-7
CSVEGDRGYGYTF TGCAGCGTTGAAGGGGACAGGGGCTATGGCTACACCTTC TRBV29-1 once TRBD1 TRBJ1-2
CSVATVSYEQYF TGCAGCGTTGCGACAGTCTCCTACGAGCAGTACTTC TRBV29-1 NA NA TRBJ2-7
CASSLRGYEQYF TGTGCCAGCAGTCTTAGGGGCTACGAGCAGTACTTC TRBV28 NA NA TRBJ2-7
CASSRTGKSEAFF TGTGCCAGCAGCCGGACAGGGAAATCTGAAGCTTTCTTT TRBV11-2 NA TRBD1 TRBJ1-1
CASSFARTGLNYGYTF TGTGCCAGCAGCTTTGCCCGGACAGGACTTAACTATGGCTACACCTTC TRBV11-3 NA TRBD1 TRBJ1-2
CASSLPGQGALEQYF TGTGCCAGCAGCCTCCCGGGACAGGGGGCGCTTGAGCAGTACTTC TRBV7-2 few TRBD1 TRBJ2-7
CSVCMDRGDTEAFF TGCAGCGTTTGTATGGACAGGGGGGACACTGAAGCTTTCTTT TRBV29-1 NA TRBD1 TRBJ1-1